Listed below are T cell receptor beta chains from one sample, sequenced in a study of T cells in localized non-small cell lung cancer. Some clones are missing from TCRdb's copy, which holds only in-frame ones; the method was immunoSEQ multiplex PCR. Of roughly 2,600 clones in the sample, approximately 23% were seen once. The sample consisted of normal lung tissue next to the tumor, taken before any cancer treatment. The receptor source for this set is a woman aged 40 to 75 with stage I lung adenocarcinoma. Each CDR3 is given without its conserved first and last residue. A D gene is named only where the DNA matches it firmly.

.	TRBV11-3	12	ASSLVARAQGQY
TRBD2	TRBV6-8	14	ASSSLSGSSYNEQF
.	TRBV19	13	ASSIVTGMTYEQY
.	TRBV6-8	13	ASSYNRAGTDTQY
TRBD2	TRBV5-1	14	ASSLSSGGGIYEQY
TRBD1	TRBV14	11	ASRQGAGEKLF
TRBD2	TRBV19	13	ASSTQAGGYNEQF
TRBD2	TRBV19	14	ASSHSSGSDADTQY
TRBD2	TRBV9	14	ASSVVGLANQETQY
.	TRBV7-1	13	ASSLTGSNTGELF
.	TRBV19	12	ATQNPGNNYGYT
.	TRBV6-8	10	AVGGRFYGYT